The sequence of this TCR beta chain was determined in a study of shared clonotypes between healthy human individuals. The wider study: Each donor's CD8 memory used one plate, CD8 naive two, each CD4 subset three.

Naive CD8 cells lacked CD45RO and underwent positive selection for CCR7, leaving out terminally differentiated effector memory CD45RA+ cells. The CDR3 runs to 13 residues. Germline loops: CDR1 SEHNR, CDR2 FQNEAQ (reference sequence). Trimming took 3 bases from V and 7 from J, leaving 9 bases between them. Sequencing used immunoSEQ multiplex PCR; TCRdb keeps in-frame clones, though not all of them. This sample yields about 590,000 clones, of which over 95% are seen a single time; around 0.11% belongs to the top ten. The J gene is TRBJ2-2, the V gene TRBV7-9; the D is unclear. Sequences were obtained from naive CD8+ T cells sorted from blood. This TCR came from a woman between 25 and 40 years old in good health. CDR3 protein: CASSLALGGELFF. As DNA, the CDR3 is TGTGCCAGCAGCTTGGCCCTTGGCGGGGAGCTGTTTTTT.